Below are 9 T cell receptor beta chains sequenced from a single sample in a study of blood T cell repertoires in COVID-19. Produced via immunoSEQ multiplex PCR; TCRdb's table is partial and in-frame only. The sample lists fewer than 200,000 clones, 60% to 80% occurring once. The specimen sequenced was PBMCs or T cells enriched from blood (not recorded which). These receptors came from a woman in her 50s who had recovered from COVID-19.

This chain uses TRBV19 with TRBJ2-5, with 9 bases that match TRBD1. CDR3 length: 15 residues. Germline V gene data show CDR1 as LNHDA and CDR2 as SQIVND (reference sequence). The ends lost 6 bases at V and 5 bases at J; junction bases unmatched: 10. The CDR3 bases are TGTGCCAGTAGCCGACCCGGGACAGGGACGGAGACCCAGTACTTC. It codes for CASSRPGTGTETQYF.

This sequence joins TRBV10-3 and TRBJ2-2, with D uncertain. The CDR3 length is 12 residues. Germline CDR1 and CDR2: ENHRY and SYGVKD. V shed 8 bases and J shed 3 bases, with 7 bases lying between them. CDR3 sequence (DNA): TGTGCCATCGGAGCCCACACCGGGGAGCTGTTTTTT. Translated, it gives CAIGAHTGELFF.

The CDR3 here is CASSRRLRILETEAFF. CDR3 coding DNA: TGTGCCAGCAGCCGAAGACTTCGAATTCTCGAAACTGAAGCTTTCTTT. This chain connects TRBV21-1 to TRBJ1-1. TRBV21-1 is flagged as a pseudogene. CDR3 size: 16 residues.

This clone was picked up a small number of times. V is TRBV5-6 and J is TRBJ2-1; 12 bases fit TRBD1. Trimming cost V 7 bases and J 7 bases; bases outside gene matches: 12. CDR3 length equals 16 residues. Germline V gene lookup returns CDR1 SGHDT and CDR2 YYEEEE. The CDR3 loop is CASLEQGQGAINEQFF. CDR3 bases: TGTGCCAGCCTAGAGCAGGGACAGGGGGCAATTAATGAGCAGTTCTTC.

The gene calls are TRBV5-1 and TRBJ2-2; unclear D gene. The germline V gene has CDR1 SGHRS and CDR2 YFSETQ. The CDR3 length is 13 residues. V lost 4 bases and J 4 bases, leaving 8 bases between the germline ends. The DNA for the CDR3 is TGCGCCAGCAGCATCGCGGCCACCGGGGAGCTGTTTTTT. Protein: CASSIAATGELFF.

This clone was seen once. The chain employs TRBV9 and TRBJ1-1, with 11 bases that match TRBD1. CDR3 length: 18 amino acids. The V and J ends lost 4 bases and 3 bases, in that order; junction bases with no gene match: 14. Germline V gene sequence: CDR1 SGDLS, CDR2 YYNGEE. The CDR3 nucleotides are TGTGCCAGCAGCCCCCGAAGGACAGGGGGCGCAGCTGACACTGAAGCTTTCTTT. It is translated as CASSPRRTGGAADTEAFF. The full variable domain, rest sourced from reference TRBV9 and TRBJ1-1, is DSGVTQTPKHLITATGQRVTLRCSPRSGDLSVYWYQQSLDQGLQFLIQYYNGEERAKGNILERFSAQQFPDLHSELNLSSLELGDSALYFCASSPRRTGGAADTEAFFGQGTRLTVV.

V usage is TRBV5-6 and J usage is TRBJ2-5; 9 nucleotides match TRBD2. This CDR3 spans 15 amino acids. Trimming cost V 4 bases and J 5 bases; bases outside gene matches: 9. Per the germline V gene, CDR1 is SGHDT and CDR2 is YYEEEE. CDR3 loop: CASSNIAGVRETQYF. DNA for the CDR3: TGTGCCAGCAGCAACATAGCGGGAGTGAGGGAGACCCAGTACTTC.

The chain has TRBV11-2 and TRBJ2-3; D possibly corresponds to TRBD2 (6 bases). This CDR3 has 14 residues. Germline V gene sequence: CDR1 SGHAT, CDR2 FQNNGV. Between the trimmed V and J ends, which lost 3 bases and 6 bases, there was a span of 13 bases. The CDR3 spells CASSFSGVTDTQYF. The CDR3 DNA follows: TGTGCCAGCAGCTTCTCGGGGGTTACGGATACGCAGTATTTT.

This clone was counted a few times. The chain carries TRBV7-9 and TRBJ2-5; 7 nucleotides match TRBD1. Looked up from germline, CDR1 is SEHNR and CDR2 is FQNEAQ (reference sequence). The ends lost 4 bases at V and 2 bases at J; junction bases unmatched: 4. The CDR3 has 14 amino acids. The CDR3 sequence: CASSSMTGQETQYF. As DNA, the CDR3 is TGTGCCAGCAGCTCAATGACAGGGCAAGAGACCCAGTACTTC. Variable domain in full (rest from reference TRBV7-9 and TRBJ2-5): DTGVSQNPRHKITKRGQNVTFRCDPISEHNRLYWYRQTLGQGPEFLTYFQNEAQLEKSRLLSDRFSAERPKGSFSTLEIQRTEQGDSAMYLCASSSMTGQETQYFGPGTRLLVL.